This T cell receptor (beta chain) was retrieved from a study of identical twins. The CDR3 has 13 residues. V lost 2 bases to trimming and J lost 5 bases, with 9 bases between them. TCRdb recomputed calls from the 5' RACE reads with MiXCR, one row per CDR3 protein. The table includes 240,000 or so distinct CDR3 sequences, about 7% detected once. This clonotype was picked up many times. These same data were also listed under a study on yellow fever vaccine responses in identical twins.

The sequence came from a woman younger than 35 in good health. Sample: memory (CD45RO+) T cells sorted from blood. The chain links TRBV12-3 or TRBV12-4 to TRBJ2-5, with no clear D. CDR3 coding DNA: TGTGCCAGCAGTTTACCATTTCGGGAGACCCAGTACTTC. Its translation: CASSLPFRETQYF.